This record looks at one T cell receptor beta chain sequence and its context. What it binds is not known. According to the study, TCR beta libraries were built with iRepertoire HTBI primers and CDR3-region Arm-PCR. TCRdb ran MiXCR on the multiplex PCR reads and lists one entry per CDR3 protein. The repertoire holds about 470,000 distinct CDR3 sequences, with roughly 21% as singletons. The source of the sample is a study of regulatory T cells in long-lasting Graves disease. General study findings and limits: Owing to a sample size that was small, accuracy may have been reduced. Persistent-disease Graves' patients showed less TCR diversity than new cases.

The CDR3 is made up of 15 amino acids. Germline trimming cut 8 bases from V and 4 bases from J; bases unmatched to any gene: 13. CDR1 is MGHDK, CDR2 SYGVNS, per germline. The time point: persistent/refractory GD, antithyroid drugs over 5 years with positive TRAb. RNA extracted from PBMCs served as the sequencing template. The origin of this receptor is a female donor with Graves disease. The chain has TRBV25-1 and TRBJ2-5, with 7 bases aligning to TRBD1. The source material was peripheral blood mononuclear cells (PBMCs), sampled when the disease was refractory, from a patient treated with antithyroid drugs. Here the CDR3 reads CASSPLTGKGETQYF. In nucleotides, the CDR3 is TGTGCCAGCTCCCCCCTGACAGGGAAGGGAGAGACCCAGTACTTC.